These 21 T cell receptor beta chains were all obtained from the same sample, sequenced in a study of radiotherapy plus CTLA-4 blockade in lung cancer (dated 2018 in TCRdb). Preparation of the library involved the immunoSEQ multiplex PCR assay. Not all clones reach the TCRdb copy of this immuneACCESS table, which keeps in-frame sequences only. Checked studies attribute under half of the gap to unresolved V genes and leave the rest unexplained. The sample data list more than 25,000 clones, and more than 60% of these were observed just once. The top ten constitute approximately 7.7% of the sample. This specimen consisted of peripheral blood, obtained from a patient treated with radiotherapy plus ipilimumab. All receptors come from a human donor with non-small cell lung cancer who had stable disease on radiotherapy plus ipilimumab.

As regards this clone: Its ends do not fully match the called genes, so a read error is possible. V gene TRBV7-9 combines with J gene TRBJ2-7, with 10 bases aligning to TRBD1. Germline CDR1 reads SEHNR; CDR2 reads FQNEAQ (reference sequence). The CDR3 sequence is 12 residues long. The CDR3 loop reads CASSLGWDRGHF. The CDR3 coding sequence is TGTGCCAGCAGCTTAGGCTGGGACAGGGGTCACTTC.

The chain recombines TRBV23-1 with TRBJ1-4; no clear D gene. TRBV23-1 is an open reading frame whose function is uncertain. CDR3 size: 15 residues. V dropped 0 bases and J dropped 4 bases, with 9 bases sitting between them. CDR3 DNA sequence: TGCGCCAGCAGTCAATCCGGGCAAAGTAATGAAAAACTGTTTTTT. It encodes CASSQSGQSNEKLFF.

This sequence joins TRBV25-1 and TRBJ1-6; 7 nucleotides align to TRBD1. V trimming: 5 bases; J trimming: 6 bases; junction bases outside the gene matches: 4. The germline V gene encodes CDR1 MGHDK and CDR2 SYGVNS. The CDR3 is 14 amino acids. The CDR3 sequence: CASSSGQLNSPLHF. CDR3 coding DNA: TGTGCCAGCAGTTCGGGACAGCTTAATTCACCCCTCCACTTT.

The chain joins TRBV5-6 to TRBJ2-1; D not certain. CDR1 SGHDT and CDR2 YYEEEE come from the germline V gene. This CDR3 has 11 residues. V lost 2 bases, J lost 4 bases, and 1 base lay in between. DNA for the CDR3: TGTGCCAGCAGCTTTTACAATGAGCAGTTCTTC. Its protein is CASSFYNEQFF.

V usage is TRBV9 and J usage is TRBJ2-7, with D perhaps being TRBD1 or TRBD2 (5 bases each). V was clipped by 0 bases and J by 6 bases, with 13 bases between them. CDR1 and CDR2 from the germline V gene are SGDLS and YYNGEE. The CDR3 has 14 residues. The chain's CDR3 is CASSVVGDPSEQYF. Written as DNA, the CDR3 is TGTGCCAGCAGCGTAGTGGGGGATCCGTCCGAGCAGTACTTC.

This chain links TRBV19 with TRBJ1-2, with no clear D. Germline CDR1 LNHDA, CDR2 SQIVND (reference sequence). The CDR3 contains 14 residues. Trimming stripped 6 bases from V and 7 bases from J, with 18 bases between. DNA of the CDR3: TGTGCCAGTAGCAGGACGGCCGGTTGGAGTGGCTACACCTTC. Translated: CASSRTAGWSGYTF.

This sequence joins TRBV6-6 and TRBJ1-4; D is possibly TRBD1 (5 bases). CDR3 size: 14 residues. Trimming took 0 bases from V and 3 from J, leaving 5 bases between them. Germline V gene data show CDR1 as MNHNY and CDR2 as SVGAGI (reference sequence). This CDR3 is CASSYSGANEKLFF. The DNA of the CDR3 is TGTGCCAGCAGTTACTCGGGGGCTAATGAAAAACTGTTTTTT.

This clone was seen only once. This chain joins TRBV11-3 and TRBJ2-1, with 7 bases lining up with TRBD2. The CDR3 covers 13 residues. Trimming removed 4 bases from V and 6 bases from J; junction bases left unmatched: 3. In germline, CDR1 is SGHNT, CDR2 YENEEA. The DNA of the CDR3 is TGTGCCAGCAGCTACTCTAGCGGCAATGAGCAGTTCTTC. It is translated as CASSYSSGNEQFF.

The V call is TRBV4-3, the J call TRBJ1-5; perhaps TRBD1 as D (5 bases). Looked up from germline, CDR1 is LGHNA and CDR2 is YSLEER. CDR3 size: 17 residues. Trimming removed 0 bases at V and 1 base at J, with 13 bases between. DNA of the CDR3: TGCGCCAGCAGCCAAGATCGGGCCAGGGCAAGCAATCAGCCCCAGCATTTT. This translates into CASSQDRARASNQPQHF.

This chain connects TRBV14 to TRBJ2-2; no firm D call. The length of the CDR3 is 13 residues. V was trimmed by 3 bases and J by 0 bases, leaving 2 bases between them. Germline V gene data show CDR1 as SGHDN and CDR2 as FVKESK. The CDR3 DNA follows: TGTGCCAGCAGCCAGCCGAACACCGGGGAGCTGTTTTTT. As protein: CASSQPNTGELFF.

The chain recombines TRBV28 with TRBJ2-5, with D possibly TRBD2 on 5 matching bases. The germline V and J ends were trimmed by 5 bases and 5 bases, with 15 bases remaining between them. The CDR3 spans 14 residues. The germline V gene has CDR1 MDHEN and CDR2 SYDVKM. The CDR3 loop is CASSLREGMETQYF. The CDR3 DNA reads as TGTGCCAGCAGTCTCCGTGAGGGAATGGAGACCCAGTACTTC.

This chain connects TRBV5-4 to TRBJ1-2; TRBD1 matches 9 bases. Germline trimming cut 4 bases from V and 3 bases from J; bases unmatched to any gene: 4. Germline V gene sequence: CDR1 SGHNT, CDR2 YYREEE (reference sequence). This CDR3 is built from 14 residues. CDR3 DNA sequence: TGTGCCAGCAGCCCCCGGACAGGGGACTATGGCTACACCTTC. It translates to CASSPRTGDYGYTF. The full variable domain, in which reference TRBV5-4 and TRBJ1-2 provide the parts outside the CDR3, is ETGVTQSPTHLIKTRGQQVTLRCSSQSGHNTVSWYQQALGQGPQFIFQYYREEENGRGNFPPRFSGLQFPNYSSELNVNALELDDSALYLCASSPRTGDYGYTFGSGTRLTVV.

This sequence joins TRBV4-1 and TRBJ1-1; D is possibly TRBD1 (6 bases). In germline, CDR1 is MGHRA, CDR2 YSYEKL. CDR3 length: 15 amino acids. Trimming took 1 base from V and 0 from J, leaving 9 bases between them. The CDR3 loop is CASSQVGTLNTEAFF. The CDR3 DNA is TGCGCCAGCAGCCAAGTAGGGACACTGAACACTGAAGCTTTCTTT.

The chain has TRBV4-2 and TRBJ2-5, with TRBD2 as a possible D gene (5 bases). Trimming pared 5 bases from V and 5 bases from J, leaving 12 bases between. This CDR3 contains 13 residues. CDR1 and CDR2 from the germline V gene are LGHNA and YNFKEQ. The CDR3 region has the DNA TGTGCCAGCAGCGAGACTATTGGGGAGACCCAGTACTTC. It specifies CASSETIGETQYF.

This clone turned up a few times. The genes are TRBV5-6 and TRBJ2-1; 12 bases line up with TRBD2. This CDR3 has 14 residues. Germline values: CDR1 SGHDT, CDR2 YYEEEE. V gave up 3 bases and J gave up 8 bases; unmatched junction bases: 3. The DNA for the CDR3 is TGTGCCAGCAGCTCTAGCGGGGGGGAGGATGAGCAGTTCTTC. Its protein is CASSSSGGEDEQFF.

The CDR3 DNA is TGTGCCAGCAGTGAATCTAACGTGGGCAATGAGCAGTTCTTC. Its protein product is CASSESNVGNEQFF. The rearrangement links TRBV2 to TRBJ2-1; no firm D call. This CDR3 comprises 14 residues. Germline V lookup: CDR1 SNHLY, CDR2 FYNNEI. V lost 2 bases and J 6 bases, leaving 11 bases between the germline ends. The full variable domain, its missing parts supplied by reference TRBV2 and TRBJ2-1, is EPEVTQTPSHQVTQMGQEVILRCVPISNHLYFYWYRQILGQKVEFLVSFYNNEISEKSEIFDDQFSVERPDGSNFTLKIRSTKLEDSAMYFCASSESNVGNEQFFGPGTRLTVL.

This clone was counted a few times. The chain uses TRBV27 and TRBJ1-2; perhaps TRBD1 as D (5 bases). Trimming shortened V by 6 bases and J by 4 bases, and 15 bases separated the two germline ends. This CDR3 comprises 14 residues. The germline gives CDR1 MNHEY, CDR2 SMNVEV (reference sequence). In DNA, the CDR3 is TGTGCCAGCAGCCCAAAGACAGCTTTCTATGGCTACACCTTC. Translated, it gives CASSPKTAFYGYTF.

The CDR3 DNA reads TGTGCCTGGAGTGCCTTTAACGATAGGTCCACTGAAGCTTTCTTT. Its protein product is CAWSAFNDRSTEAFF. This rearrangement joins TRBV30 to TRBJ1-1; the D is unclear. V lost 1 base, J lost 4 bases, and 16 bases lay in between. This CDR3 contains 15 residues. Germline V CDR1 and CDR2: GTSNPN, SVGIG (reference sequence).

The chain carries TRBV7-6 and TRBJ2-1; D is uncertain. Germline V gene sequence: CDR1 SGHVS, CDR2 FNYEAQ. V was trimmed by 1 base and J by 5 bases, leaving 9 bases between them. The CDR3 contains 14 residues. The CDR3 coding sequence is TGTGCCAGCAGCTTAGTCGAGGCCAACAATGAGCAGTTCTTC. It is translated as CASSLVEANNEQFF.

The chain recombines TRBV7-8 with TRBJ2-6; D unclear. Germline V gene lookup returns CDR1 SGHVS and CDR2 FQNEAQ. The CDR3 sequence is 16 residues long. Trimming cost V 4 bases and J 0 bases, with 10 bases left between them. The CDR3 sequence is CASSYLRNSGANVLTF. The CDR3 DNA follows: TGTGCCAGCAGCTACCTACGGAACTCTGGGGCCAACGTCCTGACTTTC.

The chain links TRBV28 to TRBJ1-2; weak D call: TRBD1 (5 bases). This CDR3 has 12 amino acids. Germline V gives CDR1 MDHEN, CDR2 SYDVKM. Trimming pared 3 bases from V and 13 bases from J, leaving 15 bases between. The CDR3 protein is CASSFAWGDCTF. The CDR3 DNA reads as TGTGCCAGCAGTTTTGCCTGGGGGGACTGCACCTTC.